These T cell receptor beta chains were read from a single sample in a study of blood T cell repertoires in COVID-19. Some clones are missing from TCRdb's copy, which holds only in-frame ones; the method was immunoSEQ multiplex PCR. This table has about 300,000 clones, 88% appearing once. The material sequenced was peripheral blood. The receptors stem from a man aged 18 to 29 with active or convalescent COVID-19. Each CDR3 is given with its conserved first and last residue. Fields, in order: clone size, V gene, D gene, J gene, CDR3 protein, CDR3 DNA. A D gene is named only where the DNA matches it firmly. For some rows the clone size is stated as once, few or many, or as a class when expanded; others skip it.

.	TRBV27	TRBD2	TRBJ2-7	CASSSRAGGPYEQYF	TGTGCCAGCAGTTCAAGAGCGGGGGGGCCTTACGAGCAGTACTTC
.	TRBV7-2	TRBD1	TRBJ1-6	CASSFPTGIASSYNSPLHF	TGTGCCAGCAGCTTCCCGACAGGGATCGCAAGCTCCTATAATTCACCCCTCCACTTT
.	TRBV7-9	TRBD1	TRBJ2-7	CASSHQIWDRGYEQYF	TGTGCCAGCAGCCACCAGATTTGGGACAGGGGCTACGAGCAGTACTTC
once	TRBV6-6	.	TRBJ1-2	CASSYPAGGDYGYTF	TGTGCCAGCAGTTACCCCGCCGGGGGGGACTATGGCTACACCTTC
.	TRBV4-3	.	TRBJ1-5	CASSQAFRDNQPQHF	TGCGCCAGCAGCCAAGCATTCAGGGACAATCAGCCCCAGCATTTT
.	TRBV6-6	TRBD1	TRBJ1-2	CASSYRPGQGGDGYTF	TGTGCCAGCAGTTACAGGCCGGGACAGGGAGGGGATGGCTACACCTTC
few	TRBV12-5	TRBD1	TRBJ1-2	CASGLAVGTGGGYTF	TGTGCTAGTGGTTTGGCCGTAGGGACAGGGGGTGGCTACACCTTC
.	TRBV3-1/TRBV3-2	TRBD1	TRBJ1-1	CASSPDRAYTNTEAFF	TGTGCCAGCAGCCCGGACAGGGCTTATACGAACACTGAAGCTTTCTTT
.	TRBV10-3	TRBD1	TRBJ2-3	CAISGQGADTQYF	TGTGCCATCAGTGGGCAGGGGGCGGATACGCAGTATTTT
.	TRBV6-6	.	TRBJ1-4	CASSRGQPRKLFF	TGTGCCAGCAGCCGAGGACAGCCCAGAAAACTGTTTTTT
.	TRBV5-1	.	TRBJ2-3	CASSLVSSRADTQYF	TGCGCCAGCAGCTTGGTATCGAGCCGGGCAGATACGCAGTATTTT
.	TRBV19	.	TRBJ1-2	CASSTGDYGYTF	TGTGCCAGTAGTACGGGGGACTATGGCTACACCTTC
.	TRBV18	.	TRBJ2-7	CASSPGGSSSYEQYF	TGTGCCAGCTCACCAGGCGGCTCGAGCTCCTACGAGCAGTACTTC
.	TRBV10-3	TRBD2	TRBJ2-1	CAISGGTSGGKYNEQFF	TGTGCCATCAGTGGCGGGACTAGCGGGGGGAAATACAATGAGCAGTTCTTC
.	TRBV10-3	TRBD1	TRBJ2-7	CAISGGQGDSYEQYF	TGTGCCATCAGTGGGGGACAGGGGGATTCCTACGAGCAGTACTTC
.	TRBV2	.	TRBJ1-5	CASGKQENQPQHF	TGTGCCAGCGGCAAACAGGAAAATCAGCCCCAGCATTTT
few	TRBV4-1	TRBD1	TRBJ1-5	CASSQDQTGNQPQHF	TGCGCCAGCAGCCAAGATCAGACAGGGAATCAGCCCCAGCATTTT
many	TRBV4-1	.	TRBJ2-3	CASSQDPPDTQYF	TGCGCCAGCAGCCAAGATCCCCCGGATACGCAGTATTTT
.	TRBV5-1	.	TRBJ2-2	CASSAGGTVNTGELFF	TGCGCCAGCAGCGCTGGGGGGACGGTAAACACCGGGGAGCTGTTTTTT
.	TRBV19	TRBD1	TRBJ2-3	CASSPGQGTDTQYF	TGTGCCAGTAGTCCAGGACAGGGCACAGATACGCAGTATTTT
.	TRBV29-1	.	TRBJ1-1	CSVDSWGLGRTEAFF	TGCAGCGTTGACTCCTGGGGGCTGGGAAGGACTGAAGCTTTCTTT
.	TRBV7-8	TRBD1	TRBJ2-7	CASSLGAGGFYEQYF	TGTGCCAGCAGCTTAGGGGCAGGGGGCTTCTACGAGCAGTACTTC
.	TRBV12-5	.	TRBJ1-1	CASGLIQGTEAFF	TGTGCTAGTGGTTTAATTCAGGGCACTGAAGCTTTCTTT
.	TRBV7-8	TRBD2	TRBJ2-7	CASSLTSGGSYEQYF	TGTGCCAGCAGCCTGACTAGCGGGGGATCCTACGAGCAGTACTTC
once	TRBV11-2	TRBD1	TRBJ1-4	CASSLDGDSINEKLFF	TGTGCCAGCAGCTTAGATGGGGACAGTATTAATGAAAAACTGTTTTTT
.	TRBV2	.	TRBJ1-2	CASSAQVLYGYTF	TGTGCCAGCAGTGCTCAGGTCTTGTATGGCTACACCTTC
.	TRBV10-1	TRBD2	TRBJ2-1	CASSAERGIYNEQFF	TGCGCCAGCAGTGCCGAGCGGGGGATCTACAATGAGCAGTTCTTC
.	TRBV6-5	.	TRBJ1-1	CASGRMNTEAFF	TGTGCCAGCGGCAGAATGAACACTGAAGCTTTCTTT
.	TRBV11-2	TRBD1	TRBJ1-3	CASSIGQGQISGNTIYF	TGTGCCAGCAGCATAGGACAGGGGCAAATCTCTGGAAACACCATATATTTT
.	TRBV10-2	.	TRBJ2-2	CATHLNTGELFF	TGCGCCACCCATTTGAACACCGGGGAGCTGTTTTTT
.	TRBV4-1	.	TRBJ1-6	CASSQVAGNSPLHF	TGCGCCAGCAGCCAAGTGGCGGGGAATTCACCCCTCCACTTT
.	TRBV14	.	TRBJ1-1	CASSPGGGEGNTEAFF	TGTGCCAGCAGCCCAGGAGGGGGGGAGGGGAACACTGAAGCTTTCTTT
few	TRBV11-2	TRBD2	TRBJ2-7	CASSLGAGVSYEQYF	TGTGCCAGCAGCTTAGGAGCGGGGGTCTCCTACGAGCAGTACTTC
.	TRBV27	.	TRBJ1-2	CASSGGGGYTF	TGTGCCAGCAGCGGAGGCGGGGGCTACACCTTC
.	TRBV5-6	TRBD2	TRBJ2-5	CASSPRGVDYRETQYF	TGTGCCAGCAGCCCCCGGGGGGTGGACTATAGGGAGACCCAGTACTTC
.	TRBV11-2	.	TRBJ1-6	CASSLGNRFINSPLHF	TGTGCCAGCAGCTTAGGCAACAGGTTTATAAATTCACCCCTCCACTTT
.	TRBV7-3	.	TRBJ1-1	CASSPTGGLGAFF	TGTGCCAGCAGCCCTACGGGGGGGCTGGGAGCTTTCTTT
.	TRBV10-3	.	TRBJ1-1	CAISAGEGTEAFF	TGTGCCATCAGTGCCGGGGAGGGGACTGAAGCTTTCTTT
once	TRBV11-2	.	TRBJ1-2	CASGPSGGYYGYTF	TGTGCCAGCGGCCCGTCCGGCGGCTACTATGGCTACACCTTC